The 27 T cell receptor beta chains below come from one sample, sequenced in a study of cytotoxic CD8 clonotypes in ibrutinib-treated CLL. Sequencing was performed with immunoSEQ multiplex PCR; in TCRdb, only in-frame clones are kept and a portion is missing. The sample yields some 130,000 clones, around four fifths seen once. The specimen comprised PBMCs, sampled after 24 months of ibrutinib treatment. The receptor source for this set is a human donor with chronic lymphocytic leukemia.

CDR3 DNA sequence: TGTGCCAGTAGTAATCGAGGCACCAGGGAATTTCGGACCGGGGAGCTGTTTTTT. This encodes CASSNRGTREFRTGELFF. J is TRBJ2-2 and V is TRBV19; possible D gene TRBD1, 5 bases. The CDR3 sequence is 18 residues long. Germline lookup yields CDR1 LNHDA and CDR2 SQIVND (reference sequence). The ends were cut back, 4 bases at V and 5 bases at J, with 23 bases in the middle.

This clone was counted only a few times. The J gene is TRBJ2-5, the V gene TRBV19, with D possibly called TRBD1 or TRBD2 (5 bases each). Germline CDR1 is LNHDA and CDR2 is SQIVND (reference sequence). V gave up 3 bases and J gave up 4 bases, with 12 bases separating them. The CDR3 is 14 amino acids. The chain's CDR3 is CASSMGPKIETQYF. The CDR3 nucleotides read TGTGCCAGTAGTATGGGACCCAAGATAGAGACCCAGTACTTC.

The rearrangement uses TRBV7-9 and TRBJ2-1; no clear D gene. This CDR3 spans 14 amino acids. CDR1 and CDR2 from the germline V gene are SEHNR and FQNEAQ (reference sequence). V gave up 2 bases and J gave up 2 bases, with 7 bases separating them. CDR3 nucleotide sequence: TGTGCCAGCAGCTTACCCCGCCCCTACAATGAGCAGTTCTTC. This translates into CASSLPRPYNEQFF.

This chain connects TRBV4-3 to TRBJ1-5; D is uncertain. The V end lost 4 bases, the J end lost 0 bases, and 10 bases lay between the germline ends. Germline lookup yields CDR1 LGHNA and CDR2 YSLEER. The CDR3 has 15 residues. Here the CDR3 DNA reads TGCGCCAGCAGCCCCGACGCGTATAGCAATCAGCCCCAGCATTTT. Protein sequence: CASSPDAYSNQPQHF.

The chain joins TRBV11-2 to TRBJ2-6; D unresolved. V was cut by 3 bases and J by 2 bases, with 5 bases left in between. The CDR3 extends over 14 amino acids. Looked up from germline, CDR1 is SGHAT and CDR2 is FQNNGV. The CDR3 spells CASSFGPGANVLTF. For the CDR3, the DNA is TGTGCCAGCAGCTTTGGCCCTGGGGCCAACGTCCTGACTTTC.

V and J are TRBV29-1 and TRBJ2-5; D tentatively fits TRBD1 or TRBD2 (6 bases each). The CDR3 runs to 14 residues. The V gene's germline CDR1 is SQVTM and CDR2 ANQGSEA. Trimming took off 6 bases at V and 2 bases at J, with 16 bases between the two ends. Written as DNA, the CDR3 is TGCAGCGTGGGGGGCCAAGGCCTACAAGAGACCCAGTACTTC. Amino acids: CSVGGQGLQETQYF.

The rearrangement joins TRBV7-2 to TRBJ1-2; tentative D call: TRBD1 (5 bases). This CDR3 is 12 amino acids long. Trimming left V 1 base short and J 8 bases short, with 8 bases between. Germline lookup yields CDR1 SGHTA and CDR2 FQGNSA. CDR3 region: CASSLGGVGYTF. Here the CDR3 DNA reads TGTGCCAGCAGCTTAGGGGGCGTCGGCTACACCTTC.

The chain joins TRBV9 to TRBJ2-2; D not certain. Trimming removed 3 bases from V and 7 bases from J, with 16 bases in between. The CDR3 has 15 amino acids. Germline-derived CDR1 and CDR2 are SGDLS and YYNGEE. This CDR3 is CASSATRVVRGELFF. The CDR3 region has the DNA TGTGCCAGCAGCGCCACCCGCGTCGTTCGCGGGGAGCTGTTTTTT.

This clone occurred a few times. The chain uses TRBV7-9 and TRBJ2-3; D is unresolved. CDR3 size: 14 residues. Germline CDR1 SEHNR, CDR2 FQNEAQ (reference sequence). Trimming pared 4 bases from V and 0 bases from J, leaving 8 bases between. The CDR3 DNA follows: TGTGCCAGCAGCTCCTTAGCTAGCACAGATACGCAGTATTTT. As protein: CASSSLASTDTQYF.

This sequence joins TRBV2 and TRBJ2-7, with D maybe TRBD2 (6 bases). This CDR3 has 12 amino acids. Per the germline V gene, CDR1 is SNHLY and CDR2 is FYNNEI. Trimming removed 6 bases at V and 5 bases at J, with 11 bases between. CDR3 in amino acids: CASSGWGDEQYF. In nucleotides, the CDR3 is TGTGCCAGCAGCGGTTGGGGGGACGAGCAGTACTTC.

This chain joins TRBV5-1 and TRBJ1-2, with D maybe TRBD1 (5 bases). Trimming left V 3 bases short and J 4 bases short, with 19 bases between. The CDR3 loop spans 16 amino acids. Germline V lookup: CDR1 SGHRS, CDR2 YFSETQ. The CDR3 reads CASSSLFVGAVYGYTF. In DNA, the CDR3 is TGCGCCAGCAGCTCTCTGTTCGTTGGGGCGGTCTATGGCTACACCTTC.

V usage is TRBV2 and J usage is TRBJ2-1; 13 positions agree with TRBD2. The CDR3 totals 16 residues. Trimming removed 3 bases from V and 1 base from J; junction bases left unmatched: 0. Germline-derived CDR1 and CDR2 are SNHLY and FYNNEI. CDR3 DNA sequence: TGTGCCAGCAGTGAGACTAGCGGGGGGTCCTACAATGAGCAGTTCTTC. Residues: CASSETSGGSYNEQFF.

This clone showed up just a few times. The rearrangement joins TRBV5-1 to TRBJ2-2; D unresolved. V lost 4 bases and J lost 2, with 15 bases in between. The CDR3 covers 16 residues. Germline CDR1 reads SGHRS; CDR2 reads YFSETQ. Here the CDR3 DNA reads TGCGCCAGCAGCAGGACCGGTGCCGCAAACACCGGGGAGCTGTTTTTT. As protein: CASSRTGAANTGELFF.

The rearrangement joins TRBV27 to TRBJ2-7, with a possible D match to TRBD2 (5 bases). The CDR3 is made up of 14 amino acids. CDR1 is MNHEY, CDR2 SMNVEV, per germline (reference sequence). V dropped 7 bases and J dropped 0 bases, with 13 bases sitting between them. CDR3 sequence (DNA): TGTGCCAGCAAGGACTTTCCGAGCTCCTACGAGCAGTACTTC. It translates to CASKDFPSSYEQYF.

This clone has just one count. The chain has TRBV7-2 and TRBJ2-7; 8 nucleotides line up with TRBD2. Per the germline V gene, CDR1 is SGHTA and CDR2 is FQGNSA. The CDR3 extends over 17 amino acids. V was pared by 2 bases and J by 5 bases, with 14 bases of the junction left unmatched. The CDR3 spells CASSLRGSGEARHEQYF. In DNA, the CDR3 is TGTGCCAGCAGCTTAAGGGGTAGCGGGGAGGCTCGCCACGAGCAGTACTTC.

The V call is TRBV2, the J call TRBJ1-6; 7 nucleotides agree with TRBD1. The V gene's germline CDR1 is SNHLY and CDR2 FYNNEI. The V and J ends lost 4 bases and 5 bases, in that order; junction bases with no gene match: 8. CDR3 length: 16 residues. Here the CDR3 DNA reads TGTGCCAGCAGTGGGGACAGCGCCCTTAATAATTCACCCCTCCACTTT. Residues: CASSGDSALNNSPLHF.

The CDR3 protein is CALYQPRAPSFNYGYTF. Written as DNA, the CDR3 is TGTGCCTTATACCAACCCAGGGCGCCGAGTTTTAACTATGGCTACACCTTC. The gene calls are TRBV7-9 and TRBJ1-2; tentative D call: TRBD1 (5 bases). This CDR3 spans 17 amino acids. V lost 11 bases to trimming and J lost 1 base, with 26 bases between them. CDR1 and CDR2 from the germline V gene are SEHNR and FQNEAQ (reference sequence).

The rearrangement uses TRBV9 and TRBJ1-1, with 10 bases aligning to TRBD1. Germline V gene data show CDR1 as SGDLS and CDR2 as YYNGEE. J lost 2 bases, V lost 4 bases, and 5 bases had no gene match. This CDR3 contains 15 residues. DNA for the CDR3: TGTGCCAGCAGCCCTCGGGACAGGGGAAACACTGAAGCTTTCTTT. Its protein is CASSPRDRGNTEAFF.

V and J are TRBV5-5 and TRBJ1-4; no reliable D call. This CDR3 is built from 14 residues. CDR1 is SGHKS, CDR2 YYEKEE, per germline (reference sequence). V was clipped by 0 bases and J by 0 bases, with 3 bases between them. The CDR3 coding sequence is TGTGCCAGCAGCTTGGGGCCAACTAATGAAAAACTGTTTTTT. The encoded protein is CASSLGPTNEKLFF.

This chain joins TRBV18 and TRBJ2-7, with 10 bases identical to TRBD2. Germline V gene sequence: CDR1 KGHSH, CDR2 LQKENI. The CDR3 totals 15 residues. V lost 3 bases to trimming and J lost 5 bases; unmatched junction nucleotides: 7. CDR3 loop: CASSPSAGGADEQYF. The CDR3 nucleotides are TGTGCCAGCTCACCGTCAGCGGGGGGGGCCGACGAGCAGTACTTC.

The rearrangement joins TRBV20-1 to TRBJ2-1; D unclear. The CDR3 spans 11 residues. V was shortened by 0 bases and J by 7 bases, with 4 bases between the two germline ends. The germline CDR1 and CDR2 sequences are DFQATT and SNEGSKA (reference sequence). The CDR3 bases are TGCAGTGCTAGAGAATGGAATGAGCAGTTCTTC. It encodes CSAREWNEQFF.

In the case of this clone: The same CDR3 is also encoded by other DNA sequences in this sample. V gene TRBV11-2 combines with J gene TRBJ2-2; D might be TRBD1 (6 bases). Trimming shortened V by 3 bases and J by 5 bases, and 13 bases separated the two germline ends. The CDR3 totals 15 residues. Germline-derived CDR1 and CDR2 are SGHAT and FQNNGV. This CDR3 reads CASSFRGAGTGELFF. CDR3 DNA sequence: TGTGCCAGCAGCTTCAGGGGCGCAGGGACCGGGGAGCTGTTTTTT.

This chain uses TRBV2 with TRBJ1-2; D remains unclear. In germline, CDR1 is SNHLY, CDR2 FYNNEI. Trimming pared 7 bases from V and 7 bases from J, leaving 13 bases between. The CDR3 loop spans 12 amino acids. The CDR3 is CASTPYRGGYTF. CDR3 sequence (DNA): TGTGCCAGCACCCCTTACCGAGGTGGCTACACCTTC.

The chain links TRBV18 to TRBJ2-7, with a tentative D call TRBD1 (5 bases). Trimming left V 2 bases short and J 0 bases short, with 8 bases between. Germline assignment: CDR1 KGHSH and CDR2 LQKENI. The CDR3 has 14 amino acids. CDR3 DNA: TGTGCCAGCTCACCAAGACAGAGCTCCTACGAGCAGTACTTC. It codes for CASSPRQSSYEQYF. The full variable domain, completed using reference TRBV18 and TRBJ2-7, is NAGVMQNPRHLVRRRGQEARLRCSPMKGHSHVYWYRQLPEEGLKFMVYLQKENIIDESGMPKERFSAEFPKEGPSILRIQQVVRGDSAAYFCASSPRQSSYEQYFGPGTRLTVT.

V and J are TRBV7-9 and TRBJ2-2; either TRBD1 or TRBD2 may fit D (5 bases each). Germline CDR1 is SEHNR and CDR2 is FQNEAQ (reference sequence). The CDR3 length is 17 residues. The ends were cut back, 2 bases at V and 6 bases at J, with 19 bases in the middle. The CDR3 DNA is TGTGCCAGCAGCTTAACGGGGCCTAGCTATGTGCCCGGGGAGCTGTTTTTT. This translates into CASSLTGPSYVPGELFF.

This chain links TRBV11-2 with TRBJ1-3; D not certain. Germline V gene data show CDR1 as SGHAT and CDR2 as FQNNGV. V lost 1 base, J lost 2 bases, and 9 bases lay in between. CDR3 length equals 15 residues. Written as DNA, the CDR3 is TGTGCCAGCAGCTTAGTTAGGTCAGCTGGAAACACCATATATTTT. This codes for CASSLVRSAGNTIYF.

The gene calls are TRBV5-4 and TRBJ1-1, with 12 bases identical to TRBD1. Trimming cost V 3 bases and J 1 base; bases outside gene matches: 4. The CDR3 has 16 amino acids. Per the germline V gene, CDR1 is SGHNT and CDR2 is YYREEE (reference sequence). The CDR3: CASSSGQGAWNTEAFF. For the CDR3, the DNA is TGTGCCAGCAGCTCGGGACAGGGGGCGTGGAACACTGAAGCTTTCTTT.